The 28 T cell receptor beta chains below all came from one sample that was sequenced in a study of T cell responses to AZD1222 COVID-19 vaccine. TCRdb's copy holds only in-frame clones and misses some; the assay was immunoSEQ multiplex PCR. The sample records 120,000 or so clones, just over 90% being singletons. This specimen was peripheral blood, taken on day 0 of AZD1222 vaccination. The receptors stem from an adult in good health.

The CDR3 nucleotides are TGTGCCACCAGTGACCTCAGGTTTTCTAGCACAGATACGCAGTATTTT. This gives the protein CATSDLRFSSTDTQYF. The chain uses TRBV24-1 and TRBJ2-3; D remains ambiguous. CDR1 and CDR2 from the germline V gene are KGHDR and SFDVKD. V lost 4 bases and J 0 bases, leaving 13 bases between the germline ends. This CDR3 region has 16 residues.

V and J are TRBV10-2 and TRBJ2-7, with TRBD1 matching over 8 bases. Unmatched junction bases numbered 10, after V lost 2 bases and J lost 1 base. The CDR3 runs to 17 residues. Germline V gives CDR1 WSHSY, CDR2 SAAADI. The CDR3 region is CASSEMRQGRFSYEQYF. CDR3 in DNA: TGCGCCAGCAGTGAGATGAGACAGGGGCGATTTTCCTACGAGCAGTACTTC.

To note about this clone: At one boundary the junction diverges from the germline segment, which might be a read error. The chain is built from TRBV15 and TRBJ2-5, with D perhaps TRBD2 (7 bases). The CDR3 runs to 16 residues. Looked up from germline, CDR1 is LNHNV and CDR2 is YYDKDF (reference sequence). In nucleotides, the CDR3 is TGTGCCACCAGTAGAGGGGGGCGGGAGCTGGGGGAGACCCAGTACTTC. It codes for CATSRGGRELGETQYF.

This chain joins TRBV28 and TRBJ1-2; D is undetermined. The CDR3 consists of 12 residues. Germline-derived CDR1 and CDR2 are MDHEN and SYDVKM. The ends were cut back, 6 bases at V and 4 bases at J, with 9 bases in the middle. The CDR3 DNA is TGTGCCAGCAGGGAAGGGTTCTATGGCTACACCTTC. It encodes CASREGFYGYTF.

The V and J genes are TRBV5-6 and TRBJ1-1, with 8 bases that match TRBD1. Germline loops: CDR1 SGHDT, CDR2 YYEEEE. After removal of 4 bases from V and 4 bases from J, the junction contained 9 bases not matched to a gene. There are 15 residues in the CDR3. CDR3 in DNA: TGTGCCAGCAGCGTCGTTCAGGGGGCGCCCACTGAAGCTTTCTTT. This sequence encodes CASSVVQGAPTEAFF. Full variable domain (remainder filled in from reference TRBV5-6 and TRBJ1-1): DAGVTQSPTHLIKTRGQQVTLRCSPKSGHDTVSWYQQALGQGPQFIFQYYEEEERQRGNFPDRFSGHQFPNYSSELNVNALLLGDSALYLCASSVVQGAPTEAFFGQGTRLTVV.

V gene TRBV6-2 or TRBV6-3 combines with J gene TRBJ2-7, with 11 bases aligning to TRBD2. The CDR3 totals 14 residues. Germline V gives CDR1 MNHEY, CDR2 SVGEGT. V lost 3 bases to trimming and J lost 6 bases; unmatched junction nucleotides: 4. CDR3 sequence: CASSYTSGGSEQYF. In DNA, the CDR3 is TGTGCCAGCAGTTATACTAGCGGGGGAAGCGAGCAGTACTTC.

The chain is built from TRBV29-1 and TRBJ2-1; TRBD1 might be the D (6 bases). The germline V gene has CDR1 SQVTM and CDR2 ANQGSEA. CDR3 length: 11 amino acids. V was shortened by 4 bases and J by 9 bases, with 10 bases between the two germline ends. The CDR3 DNA sequence: TGCAGCGTTGTTAGGGGGAGTGAGCAGTTCTTC. It yields the protein CSVVRGSEQFF.

The gene calls are TRBV7-3 and TRBJ1-6; D perhaps matches TRBD1 (6 bases). The CDR3 is made up of 13 amino acids. Trimming left V 5 bases short and J 9 bases short, with 11 bases between. Germline V gene lookup returns CDR1 SGHTA and CDR2 FQGTGA. CDR3 sequence (DNA): TGTGCCAGCAGCCCAACCAGGGGTTCACCCCTCCACTTT. It specifies CASSPTRGSPLHF.

V gene TRBV7-2 combines with J gene TRBJ1-2; D might be TRBD1 (5 bases). The CDR3 covers 15 residues. Per the germline V gene, CDR1 is SGHTA and CDR2 is FQGNSA. V gave up 7 bases and J gave up 0 bases, with 15 bases separating them. Here the CDR3 reads CASTPSWGANYGYTF. CDR3 coding DNA: TGTGCCAGCACCCCAAGTTGGGGGGCTAACTATGGCTACACCTTC.

The chain links TRBV28 to TRBJ2-7, with 10 nucleotides matching TRBD2. There are 13 residues in the CDR3. Germline-derived CDR1 and CDR2 are MDHEN and SYDVKM. With 6 bases clipped from V and 4 bases from J, the junction kept 3 bases outside the gene matches. In nucleotides, the CDR3 is TGTGCCAGCAGAACTAGCGGGATATACGAGCAGTACTTC. Its translation is CASRTSGIYEQYF.

The CDR3 coding sequence is TGTGCCAGCAGCCAAGATCCGGGGACTACCTACAATGAGCAGTTCTTC. It specifies CASSQDPGTTYNEQFF. V and J are TRBV4-2 and TRBJ2-1; the match to TRBD2 covers 7 bases. The CDR3 sequence is 16 residues long. From germline, CDR1 is LGHNA and CDR2 YNFKEQ. The V segment lost 0 bases and the J segment 2 bases; nucleotides outside the gene matches: 4.

The chain recombines TRBV28 with TRBJ2-7; D unclear. The CDR3 totals 10 residues. Trimming removed 6 bases at V and 6 bases at J, with 6 bases between. CDR1 and CDR2 from the germline V gene are MDHEN and SYDVKM. CDR3 coding DNA: TGTGCCAGCAGCTTTACCGAGCAGTACTTC. Encoded protein: CASSFTEQYF.

The CDR3: CAIQGGAGKTEAFF. The CDR3 DNA follows: TGTGCCATACAGGGGGGGGCTGGAAAAACTGAAGCTTTCTTT. This chain joins TRBV28 and TRBJ1-1; the match to TRBD1 covers 8 bases. Germline lookup yields CDR1 MDHEN and CDR2 SYDVKM. The CDR3 runs to 14 residues. Trimming removed 10 bases from V and 5 bases from J; junction bases left unmatched: 12.

Only a few counts were recorded for this clone. CDR3 bases: TGTGCCAGCAGCCCCCCCAGTAAAGAGACCCAGTACTTC. It codes for CASSPPSKETQYF. The chain recombines TRBV7-9 with TRBJ2-5; D ambiguous. The V end lost 5 bases, the J end lost 3 bases, and 10 bases lay between the germline ends. The CDR3 runs to 13 residues. CDR1 is SEHNR, CDR2 FQNEAQ, per germline (reference sequence).

This rearrangement joins TRBV6-2 or TRBV6-3 to TRBJ1-2; D may be TRBD1 (5 bases). This CDR3 has 14 residues. Trimming cost V 0 bases and J 3 bases, with 8 bases left between them. CDR1 and CDR2 from the germline V gene are MNHEY and SVGEGT. In DNA form, the CDR3 reads TGTGCCAGCAGTTACTCGGGGGGTGACTATGGCTACACCTTC. It codes for CASSYSGGDYGYTF.

The chain joins TRBV5-6 to TRBJ2-5, with D unclear. Trimming took off 1 base at V and 0 bases at J, with 10 bases between the two ends. CDR1 is SGHDT, CDR2 YYEEEE, per germline. CDR3 size: 15 residues. The CDR3, as DNA: TGTGCCAGCAGCTTGACAGTAAAAGACCAAGAGACCCAGTACTTC. Protein product: CASSLTVKDQETQYF.

The V and J genes are TRBV24-1 and TRBJ2-7; D may match TRBD1 or TRBD2 (5 bases each). Germline values: CDR1 KGHDR, CDR2 SFDVKD. The CDR3 runs 14 residues. The ends were cut back, 4 bases at V and 3 bases at J, with 12 bases in the middle. Written as DNA, the CDR3 is TGTGCCACCAGTGAATCAGGGAGAGACTACGAGCAGTACTTC. It specifies CATSESGRDYEQYF.

This clone showed up just a few times. The CDR3 DNA is TGTGCCAGCGGGGACAGGAACACTGAAGCTTTCTTT. Translation gives CASGDRNTEAFF. J is TRBJ1-1 and V is TRBV2, with 7 bases fitting TRBD1. J lost 1 base, V lost 8 bases, and 1 base had no gene match. CDR3 length equals 12 residues. Germline CDR1 and CDR2: SNHLY and FYNNEI.

The V and J genes are TRBV11-2 and TRBJ2-5, with TRBD1 matching over 11 bases. This CDR3 spans 15 amino acids. Germline CDR1 and CDR2: SGHAT and FQNNGV. V dropped 5 bases and J dropped 5; count of bases not matched to a gene: 7. CDR3 protein: CASSPGTGGRETQYF. The CDR3 DNA reads as TGTGCCAGCAGCCCCGGGACAGGGGGGAGGGAGACCCAGTACTTC.

This rearrangement joins TRBV19 to TRBJ1-5, with D maybe TRBD1 (5 bases). The CDR3 is 18 residues long. Trimming pared 0 bases from V and 7 bases from J, leaving 22 bases between. Germline V lookup: CDR1 LNHDA, CDR2 SQIVND (reference sequence). The CDR3 DNA reads TGTGCCAGTAGTATAGACACAGGCTCCTCTATTTTTTCGCAGCCCCAGCATTTT. Translation: CASSIDTGSSIFSQPQHF.

This clone came up once. V is TRBV6-5 and J is TRBJ2-7, with no clear D. The V end was cut by 7 bases, the J end by 3 bases, with 16 bases between. This CDR3 spans 14 amino acids. Looked up from germline, CDR1 is MNHEY and CDR2 is SVGAGI. The CDR3 region is CASISAESNYEQYF. The CDR3 region has the DNA TGTGCCAGCATTTCGGCGGAGTCGAACTACGAGCAGTACTTC.

The chain is built from TRBV3-1 (or the pseudogene TRBV3-2) and TRBJ1-1; D gene uncertain. Trimming stripped 3 bases from V and 6 bases from J, with 8 bases between. Germline CDR1 reads LGHDT; CDR2 reads YNNKEL (reference sequence). The CDR3 runs to 12 residues. Here the CDR3 DNA reads TGTGCCAGCAGCCATCATGGAGCTGAAGCTTTCTTT. Translating it yields CASSHHGAEAFF.

This clone appeared once. This sequence joins TRBV7-2 and TRBJ1-6; D might be TRBD1 (5 bases). Trimming stripped 1 base from V and 5 bases from J, with 9 bases between. In germline, CDR1 is SGHTA, CDR2 FQGNSA. The CDR3 has 15 amino acids. CDR3 DNA: TGTGCCAGCAGCTTAGTTTGGGGGAATAATTCACCCCTCCACTTT. It codes for CASSLVWGNNSPLHF.

Concerning this clone itself: The junction departs from germline at one end; a sequencing error may be responsible. J is TRBJ1-1 and V is TRBV7-9; D ambiguous. CDR1 and CDR2 from the germline V gene are SEHNR and FQNEAQ (reference sequence). The CDR3 loop spans 12 amino acids. The CDR3 DNA is TGTGCCAGCAGCTTAGAGAACAGTGAAGCTTTCTTT. Translation: CASSLENSEAFF.

V usage is TRBV5-1 and J usage is TRBJ2-1; TRBD2 agrees at 9 bases. This CDR3 region has 15 residues. CDR1 SGHRS and CDR2 YFSETQ come from the germline V gene. With V trimmed by 0 bases and J by 4 bases, 2 bases remained unmatched. CDR3 in amino acids: CASSLAAGGYNEQFF. DNA for the CDR3: TGCGCCAGCAGCTTGGCGGCGGGAGGGTACAATGAGCAGTTCTTC.

The chain links TRBV5-6 to TRBJ2-7; the match to TRBD2 covers 12 bases. Germline CDR1 reads SGHDT; CDR2 reads YYEEEE. V trimming: 2 bases; J trimming: 5 bases; junction bases outside the gene matches: 8. The CDR3 spans 16 residues. CDR3 amino acids: CASSFKTSGSRHEQYF. The CDR3 nucleotides are TGTGCCAGCAGCTTCAAGACTAGCGGGAGTCGGCACGAGCAGTACTTC.

The V call is TRBV24-1, the J call TRBJ2-1; no reliable D call. CDR1 is KGHDR and CDR2 is SFDVKD in the germline V gene. The CDR3 runs to 14 residues. V gave up 6 bases and J gave up 0 bases, with 8 bases separating them. The chain's CDR3 is CATSTRSSYNEQFF. The CDR3 nucleotides are TGTGCCACCAGTACACGGAGCTCCTACAATGAGCAGTTCTTC.

The chain carries TRBV5-1 and TRBJ2-6; D is unclear. Trimming pared 0 bases from V and 0 bases from J, leaving 7 bases between. This CDR3 spans 16 amino acids. Germline V gene sequence: CDR1 SGHRS, CDR2 YFSETQ. DNA of the CDR3: TGCGCCAGCAGCTTGGAACAGAACTCTGGGGCCAACGTCCTGACTTTC. Translating gives CASSLEQNSGANVLTF. Variable domain in full (rest from reference TRBV5-1 and TRBJ2-6): KAGVTQTPRYLIKTRGQQVTLSCSPISGHRSVSWYQQTPGQGLQFLFEYFSETQRNKGNFPGRFSGRQFSNSRSEMNVSTLELGDSALYLCASSLEQNSGANVLTFGAGSRLTVL.